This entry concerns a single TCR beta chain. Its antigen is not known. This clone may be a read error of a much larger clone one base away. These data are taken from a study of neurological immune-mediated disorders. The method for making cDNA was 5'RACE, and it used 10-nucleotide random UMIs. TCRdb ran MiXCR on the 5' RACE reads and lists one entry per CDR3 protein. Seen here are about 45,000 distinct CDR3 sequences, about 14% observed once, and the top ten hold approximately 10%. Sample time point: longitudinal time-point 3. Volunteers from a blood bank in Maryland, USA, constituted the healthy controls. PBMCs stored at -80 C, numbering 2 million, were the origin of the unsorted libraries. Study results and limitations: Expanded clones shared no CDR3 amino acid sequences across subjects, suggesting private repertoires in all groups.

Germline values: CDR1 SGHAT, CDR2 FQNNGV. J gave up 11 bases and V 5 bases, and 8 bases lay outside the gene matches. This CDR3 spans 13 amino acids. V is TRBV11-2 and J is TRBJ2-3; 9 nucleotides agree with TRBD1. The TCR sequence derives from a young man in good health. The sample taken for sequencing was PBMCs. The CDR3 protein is CASSVDRGNMQYF. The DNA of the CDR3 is TGTGCCAGCAGCGTCGACAGGGGGAATATGCAGTATTTT.